The clone carrying this T cell receptor beta chain turned up a few times. What it binds is unknown. The sample belongs to a study of beta chain features in type 1 diabetes. Findings and caveats of the study: For Type 1 diabetes patients, all four CD4+ subsets carried TCRB CDR3s that were moderately but significantly shorter.

From germline, CDR1 is SGDLS and CDR2 YYNGEE. V shed 0 bases, J shed 4 bases, and the junction held 3 bases outside the gene matches. CDR3 length: 15 amino acids. What was sequenced were expressed TCRB transcripts, since all of the isolated RNA had been reverse transcribed. Approximately 3.5 million reads per sample were averaged for naive, central memory and regulatory samples. Clones were read by immunoSEQ multiplex PCR, and TCRdb kept only the in-frame ones, dropping some. The sample yields around 260,000 clones, about a fifth seen once. The receptor was isolated from a woman between 35 and 50 years old with type 1 diabetes. The chain uses TRBV9 and TRBJ2-2; 7 bases agree with TRBD2. The sample consisted of naive CD4+ T cells from blood. CDR3 residues: CASSVVGRSTGELFF. CDR3 DNA: TGTGCCAGCAGCGTAGTCGGGAGGAGCACCGGGGAGCTGTTTTTT.